A selection of T cell receptor beta chains follows, all from one sample in a study of shared clonotypes between healthy human individuals. Libraries were prepared by immunoSEQ multiplex PCR; TCRdb keeps only in-frame clonotypes and omits some of them. The table includes 2 million to 3 million clones, 93% detected once. The sample taken for sequencing was naive CD4+ T cells from PBMCs. The receptor set was obtained from a man between 18 and 29 years old in good health. Some clones in this sample may be carry-over from other donors' samples. The CDR3 runs from the conserved cysteine through the conserved F or W. D genes are given only for firm matches. A row's size may be missing; if present it is once, few, many or a size class.

>once|TRBV6-1|TRBJ1-5|-
CASSEDYSNQPQHF
>-|TRBV5-1|TRBJ2-1|TRBD1
CASSLGTGWGEQFF
>-|TRBV7-6|TRBJ2-3|-
CASSTQSPDTQYF
>-|TRBV10-3|TRBJ2-7|TRBD2
CAIRNPGTSRAYEQYF
>-|TRBV30|TRBJ1-1|-
CAWSVLRGRTEAFF
>once|TRBV6-1|TRBJ1-4|TRBD1
CASARGQGNEKLFF
>-|TRBV29-1|TRBJ1-1|-
CSVAGVMNTEAFF
>once|TRBV9|TRBJ2-1|TRBD2
CASSPRTSGRTIASYNEQFF
>-|TRBV4-1|TRBJ1-2|-
CASSHDRDTGFRYGYTF
>-|TRBV7-9|TRBJ1-1|-
CASSLDVRGEAFF
>-|TRBV4-3|TRBJ1-5|TRBD1
CASSQDLRTGPRPQHF
>-|TRBV27|TRBJ2-7|TRBD2
CASSNSGRLSDYEQYF
>-|TRBV6-1|TRBJ2-2|-
CASSETWGTGELFF
>-|TRBV6-4|TRBJ2-3|-
CASSDSILGVTDTQYF
>-|TRBV28|TRBJ1-1|-
CASSPGGSGGTEAFF
>-|TRBV10-1|TRBJ2-2|-
CASTGQNTGELFF